This T cell receptor beta chain was found in a study of T cells after yellow fever vaccination. The V gene's germline CDR1 is SGHTA and CDR2 FQGNSA. After removal of 5 bases from V and 6 bases from J, the junction contained 6 bases not matched to a gene. The CDR3 extends over 13 amino acids. TCRdb reprocessed the 5' RACE reads with MiXCR, giving one entry per CDR3 protein. This table holds 300,000 to 350,000 distinct CDR3 sequences, roughly 4.3% found once. Sequenced here: PBMCs, sampled 5 days after the yellow fever booster vaccination. The chain couples TRBV7-2 to TRBJ1-2, with 7 bases fitting TRBD1. This clonotype originated in a man between 18 and 29 years old who received the YFV17D yellow fever vaccine. The CDR3 nucleotides are TGTGCCAGCAGCCCTCAGGGGACAGATGGCTACACCTTC. Amino acids: CASSPQGTDGYTF.